The 20 T cell receptor beta chains listed next were all sequenced from one sample in a study of CD8 T cells in ankylosing spondylitis. TCRdb re-called the 5' RACE reads through MiXCR, storing one row per CDR3 protein. Counted here are roughly 130,000 distinct CDR3 sequences, about 7% occurring once; the ten biggest clones make up 9.5% to 15%. The sample was blood, either unsorted or a sorted T cell fraction (not recorded which). These receptors originate from a male donor with ankylosing spondylitis or in good health (not recorded which).

As regards this clonotype: One junction end does not reproduce the germline sequence, and a read error may be involved. The CDR3 region is CASSLQSFGNQPQHF. The CDR3 coding sequence is TGTGCCAGCAGCTTACAGAGCTTCGGCAATCAACCCCAGCATTTT. V gene TRBV7-2 combines with J gene TRBJ1-5, with D hard to call. CDR3 size: 15 residues. Germline values: CDR1 SGHTA, CDR2 FQGNSA.

This clonotype was observed many times. The rearrangement links TRBV7-9 to TRBJ2-3; the D call may be TRBD1 or TRBD2 (6 bases each). The V end lost 5 bases, the J end lost 2 bases, and 11 bases lay between the germline ends. The length of the CDR3 is 14 residues. CDR1 SEHNR and CDR2 FQNEAQ come from the germline V gene (reference sequence). CDR3 in DNA: TGTGCCAGCAGCGGGGGGCCCTCCACAGATACGCAGTATTTT. It specifies CASSGGPSTDTQYF. Drawing the rest from reference TRBV7-9 and TRBJ2-3, the complete variable domain is DTGVSQNPRHKITKRGQNVTFRCDPISEHNRLYWYRQTLGQGPEFLTYFQNEAQLEKSRLLSDRFSAERPKGSFSTLEIQRTEQGDSAMYLCASSGGPSTDTQYFGPGTRLTVL.

The chain employs TRBV12-3 or TRBV12-4 and TRBJ2-5; TRBD1 matches 9 bases. After removal of 6 bases from V and 2 bases from J, the junction contained 7 bases not matched to a gene. This CDR3 comprises 15 residues. The CDR3 loop reads CASSKGGQGQETQYF. In DNA form, the CDR3 reads TGTGCCAGCAGCAAAGGGGGACAGGGACAAGAGACCCAGTACTTC.

This clonotype was seen repeatedly, ten times or more. This rearrangement joins TRBV5-1 to TRBJ1-3; TRBD1 matches 7 bases. V dropped 0 bases and J dropped 12; count of bases not matched to a gene: 12. The CDR3 contains 15 residues. The germline V gene has CDR1 SGHRS and CDR2 YFSETQ. CDR3 in amino acids: CASSLEGQSLNDIYF. The CDR3 coding sequence is TGCGCCAGCAGCTTGGAGGGACAGAGTCTCAATGACATATATTTT.

This clonotype was found many times. This chain joins TRBV12-3 or TRBV12-4 and TRBJ2-1, with 14 bases matching TRBD2. Trimming cost V 6 bases and J 6 bases; bases outside gene matches: 4. This CDR3 region has 15 residues. The CDR3 loop reads CASRPGLAGVNEQFF. The CDR3 region has the DNA TGTGCCAGCAGACCGGGACTAGCGGGAGTCAATGAGCAGTTCTTC.

The chain recombines TRBV5-1 with TRBJ1-3; D is ambiguous. The CDR3 is 14 amino acids. V lost 4 bases, J lost 4 bases, and 12 bases lay in between. Germline loops: CDR1 SGHRS, CDR2 YFSETQ. The CDR3 loop is CASSPRGPGNTIYF. CDR3 DNA: TGCGCCAGCAGCCCCAGAGGCCCCGGAAACACCATATATTTT.

CDR3 protein: CASSLITGGAGGNEQFF. The CDR3 nucleotides are TGCGCCAGCAGCTTGATTACAGGGGGCGCAGGTGGGAATGAGCAGTTCTTC. V and J are TRBV5-1 and TRBJ2-1; 9 nucleotides match TRBD1. CDR1 SGHRS and CDR2 YFSETQ come from the germline V gene. With 1 base clipped from V and 7 bases from J, the junction kept 12 bases outside the gene matches. This CDR3 comprises 17 residues.

The gene calls are TRBV28 and TRBJ2-3; 8 nucleotides match TRBD2. CDR1 and CDR2 from the germline V gene are MDHEN and SYDVKM. The CDR3 is 14 residues long. The ends lost 8 bases at V and 4 bases at J; junction bases unmatched: 8. The CDR3 DNA reads TGTGCCAGCGTTAACCGGGGGGGTTCAGATACGCAGTATTTT. It translates to CASVNRGGSDTQYF.

This clonotype was counted at least ten times. The chain joins TRBV9 to TRBJ2-3; D could derive from TRBD1 or TRBD2 (5 bases each). The CDR3 is 15 amino acids. Trimming took off 0 bases at V and 3 bases at J, with 11 bases between the two ends. The germline gives CDR1 SGDLS, CDR2 YYNGEE. CDR3: CASSVGGAITDTQYF. The DNA for the CDR3 is TGTGCCAGCAGCGTAGGAGGGGCCATAACAGATACGCAGTATTTT.

In its sample, this clonotype was seen many times. The genes are TRBV19 and TRBJ1-1; TRBD1 is a possible D gene (6 bases). The V end was cut by 6 bases, the J end by 1 base, with 12 bases between. The CDR3 totals 14 residues. Germline V CDR1 and CDR2: LNHDA, SQIVND (reference sequence). For the CDR3, the DNA is TGTGCCAGTAGGACCCTGGACAGGAACACTGAAGCTTTCTTT. This sequence encodes CASRTLDRNTEAFF.

This clonotype was seen repeatedly, ten times or more. The chain joins TRBV20-1 to TRBJ1-1, with TRBD1 matching 7 bases. V dropped 4 bases and J dropped 0; count of bases not matched to a gene: 14. The CDR3 spans 17 residues. The germline V gene has CDR1 DFQATT and CDR2 SNEGSKA (reference sequence). The CDR3 spells CSAKKQGSGTMNTEAFF. The CDR3 coding sequence is TGCAGTGCTAAAAAACAGGGGTCGGGGACCATGAACACTGAAGCTTTCTTT.

At least ten counts were recorded for this clonotype. The chain carries TRBV3-1 and TRBJ2-7; D call uncertain. The germline V gene encodes CDR1 LGHDT and CDR2 YNNKEL (reference sequence). The CDR3 runs to 13 residues. V was clipped by 5 bases and J by 0 bases, with 8 bases between them. CDR3 protein: CASSGSFSYEQYF. The DNA of the CDR3 is TGTGCCAGCAGCGGCTCGTTCTCCTACGAGCAGTACTTC.

This clonotype was recorded many times. The CDR3 is CAWKEQGYEQFF. CDR3 bases: TGTGCCTGGAAAGAACAGGGTTATGAGCAGTTCTTC. This chain joins TRBV30 and TRBJ2-1; D perhaps matches TRBD1 (6 bases). From germline, CDR1 is GTSNPN and CDR2 SVGIG (reference sequence). The CDR3 has 12 amino acids. Trimming shortened V by 4 bases and J by 8 bases, and 12 bases separated the two germline ends.

This clonotype was seen many times. The rearrangement joins TRBV20-1 to TRBJ1-1; D uncertain. The CDR3 spans 12 residues. Trimming cost V 6 bases and J 1 base, with 9 bases left between them. Germline V CDR1 and CDR2: DFQATT, SNEGSKA (reference sequence). The CDR3 protein is CSAPVRNTEAFF. CDR3 DNA: TGCAGTGCACCCGTTAGGAACACTGAAGCTTTCTTT.

In its sample, this clonotype was seen many times. The CDR3 DNA sequence: TGTGCCAGCAGCTTAAGCCTCCCCGGGAGCTACGAGCAGTACTTC. Translated, it gives CASSLSLPGSYEQYF. This sequence joins TRBV7-9 and TRBJ2-7; possible D gene TRBD2, 6 bases. There are 15 residues in the CDR3. Deletions cut 2 bases from V and 3 bases from J, with 14 bases between. Germline V gene lookup returns CDR1 SEHNR and CDR2 FQNEAQ (reference sequence).

This clonotype was seen at least ten times. The chain links TRBV20-1 to TRBJ2-7; the match to TRBD2 covers 7 bases. Germline values: CDR1 DFQATT, CDR2 SNEGSKA (reference sequence). V was pared by 6 bases and J by 5 bases, with 13 bases of the junction left unmatched. The CDR3 is 14 amino acids. CDR3 in DNA: TGCAGTGCACCTGGGGAGGGGTTCAGGGACGAGCAGTACTTC. This encodes CSAPGEGFRDEQYF.

This clonotype was detected many times. This rearrangement joins TRBV5-1 to TRBJ2-7; D gene unclear. Trimming removed 2 bases from V and 3 bases from J, with 12 bases in between. Germline V gives CDR1 SGHRS, CDR2 YFSETQ. The CDR3 covers 14 residues. CDR3 residues: CASSFGRLNYEQYF. The CDR3 coding sequence is TGCGCCAGCAGCTTCGGCAGGCTTAACTACGAGCAGTACTTC.

This clonotype was observed many times. V gene TRBV7-2 combines with J gene TRBJ1-4; a possible D gene is TRBD1 (5 bases). Trimming stripped 5 bases from V and 0 bases from J, with 16 bases between. Germline V gives CDR1 SGHTA, CDR2 FQGNSA. The CDR3 totals 17 residues. The CDR3 here is CASSLKPTGPTNEKLFF. CDR3 sequence (DNA): TGTGCCAGCAGCCTTAAGCCCACAGGTCCAACTAATGAAAAACTGTTTTTT.

The table lists this clonotype with many counts. The V gene is TRBV7-6, the J gene TRBJ2-2; 8 bases align to TRBD2. Germline V gene data show CDR1 as SGHVS and CDR2 as FNYEAQ. After removal of 6 bases from V and 5 bases from J, the junction contained 14 bases not matched to a gene. The CDR3 loop spans 17 amino acids. For the CDR3, the DNA is TGTGCCAGCAGGACAACAGCGGGAGTAATCTTTACCGGGGAGCTGTTTTTT. Protein product: CASRTTAGVIFTGELFF.

This clonotype has at least ten counts. The chain couples TRBV12-3 or TRBV12-4 to TRBJ2-2; either TRBD1 or TRBD2 may fit D (5 bases each). This CDR3 comprises 12 residues. Trimming removed 5 bases from V and 5 bases from J, with 6 bases in between. The CDR3 bases are TGTGCCAGCAGTGGGGGTACCGGGGAGCTGTTTTTT. This codes for CASSGGTGELFF.